One sample yielded the 16 T cell receptor beta chains listed below, sequenced in a study of blood T cells in healthy people across ages. Together with a sample-barcoded 5' primer, a J-beta primer mix was included in a second PCR lasting about 6 to 11 cycles. TCRdb recomputed calls from the 5' RACE reads with MiXCR, one row per CDR3 protein. The sample lists hundreds of thousands of distinct CDR3 sequences; approximately 30% were seen once. Sequencing used blood. These receptors originate from a woman of 80 years or more in good health.

This clonotype was observed at least ten times. This sequence may be a read error, since a much larger clone differs from it by one base. The genes are TRBV29-1 and TRBJ2-5; TRBD1 agrees at 9 bases. Germline V lookup: CDR1 SQVTM, CDR2 ANQGSEA. This CDR3 has 11 residues. V was clipped by 7 bases and J by 11 bases; unmatched bases: 8. The CDR3 region has the DNA TGCAGCGCGTACCGGGACAGGGAGCAGTACTTC. Its translation is CSAYRDREQYF.

This clonotype turned up a few times. The chain carries TRBV12-3 or TRBV12-4 and TRBJ1-1; TRBD1 agrees at 8 bases. V lost 6 bases to trimming and J lost 4 bases; unmatched junction nucleotides: 4. This CDR3 is 13 amino acids long. Here the CDR3 reads CASRNTGGTEAFF. The CDR3 region has the DNA TGTGCCAGCAGGAATACAGGGGGCACTGAAGCTTTCTTT.

V and J are TRBV29-1 and TRBJ2-7; TRBD2 aligns across 8 bases. Trimming removed 5 bases from V and 5 bases from J; junction bases left unmatched: 8. The CDR3 runs to 13 residues. The V gene's germline CDR1 is SQVTM and CDR2 ANQGSEA. The chain's CDR3 is CSVSTSGRDEQYF. In nucleotides, the CDR3 is TGCAGCGTTAGTACTAGCGGCAGGGACGAGCAGTACTTC.

This rearrangement joins TRBV7-6 to TRBJ1-1, with D tentatively TRBD1 (5 bases). Per the germline V gene, CDR1 is SGHVS and CDR2 is FNYEAQ. Trimming pared 2 bases from V and 1 base from J, leaving 14 bases between. CDR3 length equals 16 residues. CDR3 DNA sequence: TGTGCCAGCAGCTTAAGTCGGGGCATGGGGAACACTGAAGCTTTCTTT. It yields the protein CASSLSRGMGNTEAFF.

Comments on this clonotype: This may be a read error, as it is one base from a much larger clone. The chain is built from TRBV24-1 and TRBJ2-4; TRBD2 matches at 8 bases. Unmatched junction bases numbered 5, after V lost 5 bases and J lost 0 bases. CDR1 KGHDR and CDR2 SFDVKD come from the germline V gene. The CDR3 is 16 residues long. CDR3 amino acids: CATSGASGGAKNIQYF. The CDR3 bases are TGTGCCACCAGTGGTGCCAGCGGGGGAGCCAAAAACATTCAGTACTTC.

Many counts were recorded for this clonotype. The rearrangement joins TRBV30 to TRBJ2-7; 9 bases are shared with TRBD1. With V trimmed by 6 bases and J by 5 bases, 14 bases remained unmatched. Germline V lookup: CDR1 GTSNPN, CDR2 SVGIG (reference sequence). The CDR3 is made up of 15 amino acids. The CDR3 sequence is CACSGVGTGPHEQYF. The CDR3 bases are TGTGCCTGTTCCGGAGTAGGGACAGGGCCCCACGAGCAGTACTTC.

Note on this clonotype: A much bigger clone sits one base away, suggesting this may be a read error. The V and J genes are TRBV7-2 and TRBJ2-7; 7 positions match TRBD2. Per germline, CDR1 SGHTA and CDR2 FQGNSA. The length of the CDR3 is 15 residues. The V and J ends lost 5 bases and 0 bases, in that order; junction bases with no gene match: 7. CDR3 region: CASSLLSGGSYEQYF. The CDR3 coding sequence is TGTGCCAGCAGCCTATTATCGGGGGGCTCCTACGAGCAGTACTTC.

The genes are TRBV7-3 and TRBJ2-3, with TRBD1 matching 8 bases. The CDR3 spans 15 residues. Germline CDR1 and CDR2: SGHTA and FQGTGA. V gave up 4 bases and J gave up 4 bases; unmatched junction bases: 7. CDR3 nucleotide sequence: TGTGCCAGCAGCTCAGGACAGGGTCCCTCAGATACGCAGTATTTT. Protein: CASSSGQGPSDTQYF. The full variable domain, completed using reference TRBV7-3 and TRBJ2-3, is GAGVSQTPSNKVTEKGKYVELRCDPISGHTALYWYRQSLGQGPEFLIYFQGTGAADDSGLPNDRFFAVRPEGSVSTLKIQRTERGDSAVYLCASSSGQGPSDTQYFGPGTRLTVL.

This chain uses TRBV5-1 with TRBJ2-2; D unclear. V was trimmed by 2 bases and J by 6 bases, leaving 14 bases between them. The CDR3 runs to 15 residues. CDR1 is SGHRS, CDR2 YFSETQ, per germline. The CDR3 nucleotides read TGCGCCAGCAGCTTCGCGGCTACCAAAGCCGGGGAGCTGTTTTTT. It codes for CASSFAATKAGELFF.

This clonotype was counted only a few times. The chain employs TRBV10-1 and TRBJ2-5; D not resolved. The J call may be wrong; the DNA end is better matched by TRBJ2-7. CDR3 length: 12 residues. Per germline, CDR1 WNHNN and CDR2 SYGVQD (reference sequence). Here the CDR3 reads CASSGRSYEQYF. The CDR3 nucleotides are TGCGCCAGCAGTGGTAGGTCTTACGAGCAGTACTTC.

This clonotype appeared a single time. This sequence joins TRBV10-3 and TRBJ1-2, with a tentative D call TRBD1 (6 bases). CDR1 ENHRY and CDR2 SYGVKD come from the germline V gene. Trimming cost V 6 bases and J 6 bases, with 11 bases left between them. The CDR3 runs to 12 residues. CDR3 amino acids: CAIRGALHGYTF. The CDR3 nucleotides read TGTGCCATCAGGGGGGCGCTTCATGGCTACACCTTC.

The chain recombines TRBV30 with TRBJ2-3; 10 nucleotides line up with TRBD1. Looked up from germline, CDR1 is GTSNPN and CDR2 is SVGIG (reference sequence). This CDR3 comprises 15 residues. The junction had 6 bases not matched to a gene; V was cut back by 2 bases and J by 4 bases. The chain's CDR3 is CAWSQAGQGPDTQYF. The CDR3 DNA follows: TGTGCCTGGAGTCAAGCGGGACAGGGGCCAGATACGCAGTATTTT.

In this sample, this clonotype turned up many times. The V gene is TRBV24-1, the J gene TRBJ2-3; 10 bases align to TRBD2. CDR1 KGHDR and CDR2 SFDVKD come from the germline V gene. V trimming: 0 bases; J trimming: 8 bases; junction bases outside the gene matches: 1. This CDR3 has 14 amino acids. This CDR3 is CATSDLASGGTQYF. The DNA of the CDR3 is TGTGCCACCAGTGATTTGGCTAGCGGGGGTACGCAGTATTTT.

J is TRBJ1-2 and V is TRBV6-2 or TRBV6-3; TRBD1 might be the D (6 bases). V lost 4 bases and J lost 4, with 13 bases in between. The CDR3 contains 14 residues. Per the germline V gene, CDR1 is MNHEY and CDR2 is SVGEGT. CDR3 sequence reads: CASSSRDIFYGYTF. The CDR3 coding sequence is TGTGCCAGCAGTTCCCGGGACATTTTCTATGGCTACACCTTC.

This chain uses TRBV11-2 with TRBJ1-1; 7 bases fit TRBD1. The germline V gene encodes CDR1 SGHAT and CDR2 FQNNGV. This CDR3 is built from 14 residues. The V gene end was trimmed by 0 bases and the J gene end by 5 bases; junction bases not matched to a gene: 3. CDR3 residues: CASSLDHRGTEAFF. CDR3 DNA sequence: TGTGCCAGCAGCTTAGATCACAGGGGAACTGAAGCTTTCTTT.

This clonotype was recorded at least ten times. The chain links TRBV7-3 to TRBJ1-1; 8 nucleotides agree with TRBD1. The CDR3 is made up of 18 amino acids. V shed 1 base, J shed 1 base, and the junction held 11 bases outside the gene matches. The germline V gene has CDR1 SGHTA and CDR2 FQGTGA. The CDR3: CASSLKGQRGQGNTEAFF. CDR3 bases: TGTGCCAGCAGCTTAAAGGGCCAAAGAGGACAGGGGAACACTGAAGCTTTCTTT.